This TCR beta chain was captured in a study of blood T cells in healthy people across ages. Study outcomes and limitations: Estimates of diversity drawn from one million T cells were considered underestimates.

Note on this clonotype: Its antigen remains unknown.

Individuals who donated were healthy Caucasians from Russia aged roughly 6 to 100. CDR3 length equals 20 residues. The ends lost 6 bases at V and 0 bases at J; junction bases unmatched: 18. Germline V gene data show CDR1 as SGHRS and CDR2 as YFSETQ. A second roughly 6 to 11 cycle PCR used barcoded and J-beta primers. TCRdb reprocessed the 5' RACE reads with MiXCR, giving one entry per CDR3 protein. The sample shows fewer than 2,000,000 distinct CDR3 sequences, roughly 30% of them seen only once. Sequenced material: blood. The V and J genes are TRBV5-1 and TRBJ1-4, with 9 bases that match TRBD1. The TCR sequence derives from a woman aged 30 to 39 in good health. CDR3: CASTFPAPGQGATTNEKLFF. The CDR3 region has the DNA TGCGCCAGCACGTTTCCCGCCCCGGGACAGGGCGCTACAACTAATGAAAAACTGTTTTTT.